These 4 T cell receptor beta chains originate from one sample sequenced in a study of early T cells in non-severe SARS-CoV-2 infection. TCRdb redid the calling of the 5' RACE reads with MiXCR, one entry per CDR3 protein. The sample has approximately 67,000 distinct CDR3 sequences, around 8.7% seen once. Sequencing input: whole blood. The receptors stem from an adult who was a healthcare worker with PCR-confirmed SARS-CoV-2 infection or an uninfected control (not recorded which).

This chain uses TRBV20-1 with TRBJ2-7; TRBD1 is a possible D gene (5 bases). The CDR3 is 13 residues long. Trimming took off 5 bases at V and 3 bases at J, with 14 bases between the two ends. The germline V gene has CDR1 DFQATT and CDR2 SNEGSKA (reference sequence). The CDR3 loop reads CSASDKGDYEQYF. CDR3 bases: TGCAGTGCTTCGGACAAAGGGGACTACGAGCAGTACTTC.

This clonotype was detected a few times. The rearrangement uses TRBV11-3 and TRBJ2-1, with TRBD1 matching 10 bases. Germline CDR1 and CDR2: SGHNT and YENEEA. The CDR3 has 16 residues. The trim removed 4 bases at V and 3 bases at J, leaving 6 bases unmatched. The CDR3 here is CASSSRDRGRYNEQFF. For the CDR3, the DNA is TGTGCCAGCAGCTCCCGGGACAGGGGACGCTACAATGAGCAGTTCTTC.

This clonotype was seen repeatedly, ten times or more. The rearrangement uses TRBV4-2 and TRBJ1-1, with D perhaps TRBD1 (6 bases). The CDR3 totals 14 residues. Germline CDR1 is LGHNA and CDR2 is YNFKEQ. The germline V and J ends were trimmed by 3 bases and 1 base, with 9 bases remaining between them. The CDR3 bases are TGTGCCAGCAGCCAGCTCAGGGGGAACACTGAAGCTTTCTTT. Its translation: CASSQLRGNTEAFF.

The CDR3 DNA is TGCGCCAGCAGCCAAAGGGACGGACGCTACGAGCAGTACTTC. Its protein is CASSQRDGRYEQYF. The chain uses TRBV4-1 and TRBJ2-7, with D tentatively TRBD1 or TRBD2 (5 bases each). V dropped 2 bases and J dropped 3 bases, with 11 bases sitting between them. Germline-derived CDR1 and CDR2 are MGHRA and YSYEKL. The CDR3 is 14 residues long.